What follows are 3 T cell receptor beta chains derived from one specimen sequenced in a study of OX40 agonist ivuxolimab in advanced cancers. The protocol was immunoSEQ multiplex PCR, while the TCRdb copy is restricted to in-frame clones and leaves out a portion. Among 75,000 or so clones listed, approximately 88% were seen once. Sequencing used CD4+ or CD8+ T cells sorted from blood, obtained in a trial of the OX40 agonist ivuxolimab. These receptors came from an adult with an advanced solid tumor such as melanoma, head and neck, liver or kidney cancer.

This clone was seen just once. The CDR3: CASSSLGQATDTQYF. CDR3 coding DNA: TGTGCCAGCAGCTCCTTGGGGCAAGCAACAGATACGCAGTATTTT. This rearrangement joins TRBV7-2 to TRBJ2-3; possible D gene TRBD1, 5 bases. V dropped 4 bases and J dropped 3 bases, with 14 bases sitting between them. Germline V lookup: CDR1 SGHTA, CDR2 FQGNSA. The length of the CDR3 is 15 residues.

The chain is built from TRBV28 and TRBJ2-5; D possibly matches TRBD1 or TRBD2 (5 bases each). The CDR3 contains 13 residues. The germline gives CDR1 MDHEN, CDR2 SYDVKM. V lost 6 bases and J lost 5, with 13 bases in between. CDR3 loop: CASSPGGWETQYF. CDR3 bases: TGTGCCAGCAGCCCTGGGGGTTGGGAGACCCAGTACTTC.

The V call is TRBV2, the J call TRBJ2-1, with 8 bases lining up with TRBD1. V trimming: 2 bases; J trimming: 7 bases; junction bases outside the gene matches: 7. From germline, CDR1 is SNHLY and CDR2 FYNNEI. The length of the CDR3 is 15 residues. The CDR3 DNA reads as TGTGCCAGCAGTGAATTGGACAGGGCGGGGAATGAGCAGTTCTTC. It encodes CASSELDRAGNEQFF.